This T cell receptor beta chain came from a study of T cell responses to AZD1222 COVID-19 vaccine. Overall study findings and caveats: Only 5 or 6 people who got AZD1222 tested seropositive at baseline. Donors were mostly white British, more females; clonal diversity possibly underestimated.

Unmatched junction bases numbered 4, after V lost 6 bases and J lost 2 bases. This CDR3 has 15 amino acids. The V gene's germline CDR1 is LNHDA and CDR2 SQIVND (reference sequence). This table comes from immunoSEQ multiplex PCR, and its TCRdb copy is limited to in-frame clones, with some not included. The profile shows around 140,000 clones, roughly nine tenths of them singletons. Notes on this clone: Its antigen is not known.

The sequences come from peripheral blood, collected on day 0 of AZD1222 vaccination. This receptor was obtained from an adult in good health. V is TRBV19 and J is TRBJ1-2; 12 nucleotides line up with TRBD1. CDR3 sequence reads: CASRAGQGANYGYTF. The CDR3 region has the DNA TGTGCCAGTAGGGCGGGACAGGGGGCGAACTATGGCTACACCTTC.